This record looks at one T cell receptor (beta chain) sequence and its context. The antigen is undetermined. The same CDR3 is also encoded by other DNA sequences in this sample. This sample is drawn from a study of CD4+ T cells in melanoma. The data were produced by immunoSEQ multiplex PCR, yet TCRdb's version contains in-frame clones alone and is incomplete. The sample holds around 10,000 clones, roughly 65% seen once. Study observations and caveats: In melanoma, neoantigen-specific CD4+ T cells reportedly differed in differentiation state. A reported correlation linked neoantigen-specific CD4+ T cells to CD8+, macrophage and B cell function.

Germline V gene lookup returns CDR1 SGHRS and CDR2 YFSETQ. Unmatched junction bases numbered 2, after V lost 4 bases and J lost 2 bases. The CDR3 spans 13 residues. Sequencing was carried out using cells from a culture (not recorded whether cultured in vitro). The rearrangement links TRBV5-1 to TRBJ2-5, with 7 bases that match TRBD2. This sequence originates from a human donor with melanoma. As DNA, the CDR3 is TGCGCCAGCAGCCCGGGGGGACAAGAGACCCAGTACTTC. It codes for CASSPGGQETQYF.